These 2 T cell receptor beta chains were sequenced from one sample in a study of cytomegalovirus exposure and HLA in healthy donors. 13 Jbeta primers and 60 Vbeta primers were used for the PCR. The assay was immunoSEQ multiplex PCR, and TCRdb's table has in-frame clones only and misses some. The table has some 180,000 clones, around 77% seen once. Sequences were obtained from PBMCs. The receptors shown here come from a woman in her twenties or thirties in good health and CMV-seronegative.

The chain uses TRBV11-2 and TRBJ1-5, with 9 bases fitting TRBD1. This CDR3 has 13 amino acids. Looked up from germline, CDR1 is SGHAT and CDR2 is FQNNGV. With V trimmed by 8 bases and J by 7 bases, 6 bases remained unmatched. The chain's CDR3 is CASGQGLEQPQHF. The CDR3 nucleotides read TGTGCCAGCGGACAGGGGCTAGAGCAGCCCCAGCATTTT.

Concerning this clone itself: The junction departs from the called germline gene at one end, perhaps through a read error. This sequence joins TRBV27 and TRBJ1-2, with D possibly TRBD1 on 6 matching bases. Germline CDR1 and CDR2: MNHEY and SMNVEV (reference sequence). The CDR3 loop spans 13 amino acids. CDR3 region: CASSLGGAGGYPF. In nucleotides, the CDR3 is TGTGCCAGCAGTTTGGGGGGGGCTGGGGGCTACCCCTTC.